This entry describes one T cell receptor (beta chain). This entry comes from a study of blood T cell repertoires in COVID-19. Trimming shortened V by 6 bases and J by 2 bases, and 31 bases separated the two germline ends. The CDR3 has 21 amino acids. CDR1 is KGHDR, CDR2 SFDVKD, per germline. Source study methods: Using reference gene primer amplification, nucleated cell counts were estimated. The data were produced by immunoSEQ multiplex PCR, yet TCRdb's version contains in-frame clones alone and is incomplete. That table gives V, J and clone size, and the DNA gave D and trimming. The profile shows roughly 200,000 clones, around four fifths of them singletons.

The chain carries TRBV24-1 and TRBJ1-5, with unresolved D. Material for sequencing was peripheral blood. This sequence originates from a woman of 80 years or more with active or convalescent COVID-19. CDR3 sequence (DNA): TGTGCCACCAGTACTTTTCTTACCCCCCACCCGGGGAATAATGGCAATCAGCCCCAGCATTTT. Translation: CATSTFLTPHPGNNGNQPQHF.